Shown below are 32 T cell receptor beta chains from a single sample sequenced in a study of Graves' ophthalmopathy and Graves' hyperthyroidism listed by TCRdb under 2018. Sequencing took place on an Illumina HiSeq 2000. TCR beta CDR3 regions were amplified from RNA transcripts for repertoire sequencing. The first round of RT-PCR was done with HTBI primers and the Qiagen OneStep RT-PCR kit, and was followed by a second round of multiplex PCR, then size selection and purification. Through fastp at Q25 and MiXCR, TCRdb rebuilt clones from the public reads, retaining in-frame beta chains. Merged by CDR3 protein, the rows form single entries marked with the most common genes and DNA. The sample profile shows some 250,000 distinct CDR3 sequences; less than 55% of them were found once. Roughly half of the sample lies in the top ten. The sequencing sample was made of peripheral blood. Every receptor here comes from an adult man with Graves' ophthalmopathy.

Concerning this clonotype itself: The CDR3 does not end in the conserved phenylalanine or tryptophan, so this is likely a read error. The rearrangement uses TRBV10-3 and TRBJ1-2, with D possibly matching TRBD1 (5 bases). Deletions cut 10 bases from V and 2 bases from J, with 17 bases between. This CDR3 has 14 residues. CDR1 is ENHRY, CDR2 SYGVKD, per germline. The CDR3 sequence: CASTLRGANYGYTL. Here the CDR3 DNA reads TGTGCCAGCACACTTCGAGGGGCCAACTATGGCTACACCCTC.

This clonotype was seen a single time. J is TRBJ1-1 and V is TRBV29-1; D is unclear. CDR1 is SQVTM and CDR2 is ANQGSEA in the germline V gene. This CDR3 spans 12 amino acids. Between the trimmed V and J ends, which lost 8 bases and 0 bases, there was a span of 10 bases. The CDR3 DNA reads TGCAGCTTAAGCCTCATGAACACTGAAGCTTTCTTT. Translation gives CSLSLMNTEAFF.

Points on this clonotype: The junction shows a germline mismatch at one end, possibly a read error. The V gene is TRBV10-3, the J gene TRBJ2-7; TRBD1 aligns across 8 bases. Germline CDR1 reads ENHRY; CDR2 reads SYGVKD. This CDR3 is built from 15 residues. The CDR3 region is CASSRQGTPEDEQYF. CDR3 in DNA: TGTGCCAGCAGTCGACAGGGGACTCCTGAGGACGAGCAGTACTTC.

The chain employs TRBV7-3 and TRBJ2-5; 9 bases agree with TRBD2. The CDR3 runs to 14 residues. Germline V lookup: CDR1 SGHTA, CDR2 FQGTGA. V lost 5 bases and J lost 4; bases outside the gene matches: 5. This CDR3 is CASSHAAGGETQYF. In DNA, the CDR3 is TGTGCCAGCAGCCACGCAGCGGGGGGAGAGACCCAGTACTTC. The full variable domain, in which reference TRBV7-3 and TRBJ2-5 provide the parts outside the CDR3, is GAGVSQTPSNKVTEKGKYVELRCDPISGHTALYWYRQSLGQGPEFLIYFQGTGAADDSGLPNDRFFAVRPEGSVSTLKIQRTERGDSAVYLCASSHAAGGETQYFGPGTRLLVL.

The chain combines TRBV2 with TRBJ1-5; D might be TRBD1 (6 bases). V lost 4 bases and J lost 5, with 12 bases in between. Per the germline V gene, CDR1 is SNHLY and CDR2 is FYNNEI. The CDR3 loop spans 14 amino acids. The CDR3 DNA follows: TGTGCCAGCAGTGGAGGGGGTAGAGATCAGCCCCAGCATTTT. It specifies CASSGGGRDQPQHF.

A note on this clonotype: Its ends do not fully match the called genes, so a read error is possible. The chain employs TRBV20-1 and TRBJ1-5, with unresolved D. The CDR3 contains 16 residues. The V gene's germline CDR1 is DFQATT and CDR2 SNEGSKA (reference sequence). CDR3 DNA sequence: TGCAGTGCCAGAGGACGGTCGAGATATAGCAATCAGCCCCAGCATTTT. Its translation is CSARGRSRYSNQPQHF.

CDR3 protein: CASSLSTGWNYGYTF. For the CDR3, the DNA is TGTGCCAGCAGCTTATCGACAGGGTGGAACTATGGCTACACCTTC. The V and J genes are TRBV7-2 and TRBJ1-2, with 7 bases fitting TRBD1. Germline CDR1 SGHTA, CDR2 FQGNSA. This CDR3 is built from 15 residues. Trimming removed 2 bases from V and 2 bases from J; junction bases left unmatched: 5.

The sample holds a few counts of this clonotype. This chain connects TRBV12-3 or TRBV12-4 to TRBJ2-2; 8 bases map to TRBD2. This CDR3 comprises 14 residues. V lost 7 bases, J lost 2 bases, and 3 bases stayed unmatched. The CDR3 coding sequence is TGTGCCAGCACGCGGGAGGCCAACACCGGGGAGCTGTTTTTT. Protein sequence: CASTREANTGELFF.

The genes are TRBV7-9 and TRBJ2-7; 7 bases are shared with TRBD1. The germline gives CDR1 SEHNR, CDR2 FQNEAQ (reference sequence). CDR3 length: 16 residues. The V and J ends lost 5 bases and 1 base, in that order; junction bases with no gene match: 11. CDR3 amino acids: CASSTSTGTESYEQYF. The CDR3 nucleotides read TGTGCCAGCAGCACTTCGACAGGGACCGAATCCTACGAGCAGTACTTC.

A remark on this clonotype: It may be a read error: a sequence one base away is much more abundant. The chain carries TRBV7-4 and TRBJ1-1; D is unresolved. V was trimmed by 6 bases and J by 1 base, leaving 9 bases between them. The CDR3 covers 13 residues. CDR1 is SGHVT and CDR2 is SQSDAQ in the germline V gene. CDR3 amino acids: CASSVSENTEAFF. The CDR3 DNA reads as TGTGCCAGCAGTGTCTCAGAGAACACTGAAGCTTTCTTT.

This clonotype was seen a handful of times. The J gene is TRBJ2-5, the V gene TRBV10-3; 10 bases map to TRBD2. CDR3 length equals 14 residues. CDR1 and CDR2 from the germline V gene are ENHRY and SYGVKD. The ends lost 6 bases at V and 5 bases at J; junction bases unmatched: 6. CDR3 protein: CAISQRGGVETQYF. The CDR3 DNA sequence: TGTGCCATCAGCCAGCGGGGGGGTGTCGAGACCCAGTACTTC.

The genes are TRBV5-4 and TRBJ2-6, with TRBD1 matching 7 bases. The CDR3 length is 16 residues. Germline V gene data show CDR1 as SGHNT and CDR2 as YYREEE (reference sequence). V dropped 4 bases and J dropped 0; count of bases not matched to a gene: 4. Here the CDR3 reads CASSQGQTSGANVLTF. The CDR3 region has the DNA TGTGCCAGCAGCCAGGGACAGACCTCTGGGGCCAACGTCCTGACTTTC.

A few counts support this clonotype. The V gene is TRBV7-2, the J gene TRBJ1-1, with a possible D match to TRBD1 (6 bases). Germline CDR1 reads SGHTA; CDR2 reads FQGNSA. Trimming left V 5 bases short and J 9 bases short, with 13 bases between. The CDR3 has 12 residues. CDR3 sequence: CASSRLQGQAFF. CDR3 nucleotide sequence: TGTGCCAGCAGCCGACTACAGGGCCAAGCTTTCTTT.

V and J are TRBV7-9 and TRBJ1-1; possible D gene TRBD1, 5 bases. Germline V gene data show CDR1 as SEHNR and CDR2 as FQNEAQ (reference sequence). The CDR3 covers 19 residues. V lost 2 bases and J 3 bases, leaving 25 bases between the germline ends. In nucleotides, the CDR3 is TGTGCCAGCAGCTTATTAAGACGGCAGGGCCCCCGGATACACACTGAAGCTTTCTTT. This translates into CASSLLRRQGPRIHTEAFF.

As to this clonotype: A read error may produce the germline difference seen at one junction end. The CDR3 sequence is CASSYSSVSPPDRAQETQYF. For the CDR3, the DNA is TGTGCCAGCAGTTACTCCAGCGTCAGCCCGCCGGACAGGGCACAAGAGACCCAGTACTTC. The gene calls are TRBV10-1 and TRBJ2-5; 8 bases match TRBD1. Germline lookup yields CDR1 WNHNN and CDR2 SYGVQD (reference sequence). The CDR3 length is 20 residues.

This clonotype was counted only a few times. This chain links TRBV20-1 with TRBJ2-6, with D tentatively TRBD1 (6 bases). Germline-derived CDR1 and CDR2 are DFQATT and SNEGSKA (reference sequence). The CDR3 sequence is 18 residues long. Trimming pared 3 bases from V and 0 bases from J, leaving 18 bases between. The CDR3 sequence: CSASPVQGSPSGANVLTF. CDR3 in DNA: TGCAGTGCTAGCCCCGTACAGGGATCCCCCTCTGGGGCCAACGTCCTGACTTTC.

This clonotype was recorded only once. This rearrangement joins TRBV20-1 to TRBJ2-7; the match to TRBD2 covers 8 bases. V gave up 0 bases and J gave up 2 bases; unmatched junction bases: 6. Germline CDR1 and CDR2: DFQATT and SNEGSKA (reference sequence). This CDR3 has 15 amino acids. CDR3 in amino acids: CSAREAGALTYEQYF. The CDR3 DNA is TGCAGTGCTAGAGAAGCGGGAGCCCTAACCTACGAGCAGTACTTC.

This CDR3 reads CASSQDLRIAYQPQHF. The CDR3 DNA sequence: TGTGCCAGCAGCCAAGACCTAAGGATCGCGTATCAGCCCCAGCATTTT. The chain combines TRBV10-3 with TRBJ1-5, with D hard to call. In germline, CDR1 is ENHRY, CDR2 SYGVKD. V shed 10 bases and J shed 5 bases, with 24 bases lying between them. The CDR3 extends over 16 amino acids.

This clonotype was recorded a few times. The V gene is TRBV13, the J gene TRBJ2-2; the D gene is possibly TRBD1 (6 bases). This CDR3 comprises 16 residues. V was clipped by 2 bases and J by 5 bases, with 15 bases between them. In germline, CDR1 is PRHDT, CDR2 FYEKMQ (reference sequence). The CDR3 reads CASSLRGAGETGELFF. CDR3 in DNA: TGTGCCAGCAGCTTACGGGGCGCAGGGGAAACCGGGGAGCTGTTTTTT.

This chain uses TRBV10-3 with TRBJ1-4, with TRBD1 identical over 7 bases. Per the germline V gene, CDR1 is ENHRY and CDR2 is SYGVKD. Unmatched junction bases numbered 10, after V lost 7 bases and J lost 8 bases. This CDR3 spans 14 amino acids. The CDR3 reads CAIKGGAGREKLFF. CDR3 sequence (DNA): TGTGCCATCAAAGGGGGCGCGGGAAGGGAAAAACTGTTTTTT.

This clonotype was seen only a few times. This chain connects TRBV5-1 to TRBJ2-7, with D unresolved. The CDR3 is 12 residues long. Trimming left V 5 bases short and J 5 bases short, with 11 bases between. Germline V lookup: CDR1 SGHRS, CDR2 YFSETQ. The CDR3 nucleotides are TGCGCCAGCAGTTCTCGGCCAGACGAGCAGTACTTC. It specifies CASSSRPDEQYF.

The CDR3 nucleotides are TGTGCCAGCAGCTTAGCGGTGTATGGGGCCAGAAACACCATATATTTT. It encodes CASSLAVYGARNTIYF. The chain recombines TRBV5-5 with TRBJ1-3; maybe TRBD1 (5 bases). Trimming removed 2 bases from V and 5 bases from J, with 17 bases in between. The CDR3 is 16 amino acids. Per germline, CDR1 SGHKS and CDR2 YYEKEE (reference sequence).

This clonotype has only one observation. This sequence joins TRBV11-1 and TRBJ2-3; either TRBD1 or TRBD2 may supply D (6 bases each). The ends were cut back, 7 bases at V and 6 bases at J, with 17 bases in the middle. This CDR3 spans 14 amino acids. Germline CDR1 and CDR2: SGHAT and FQDESV (reference sequence). CDR3 in amino acids: CASTLGRGRDTQYF. In DNA form, the CDR3 reads TGTGCCAGCACCCTGGGTAGGGGGAGGGATACGCAGTATTTT.

This rearrangement joins TRBV5-1 to TRBJ1-1, with D unclear. Trimming took 4 bases from V and 4 from J, leaving 11 bases between them. CDR1 SGHRS and CDR2 YFSETQ come from the germline V gene. CDR3 length equals 13 residues. CDR3: CASSQPGGTEAFF. The CDR3 nucleotides read TGCGCCAGCAGCCAACCGGGTGGCACTGAAGCTTTCTTT. Combining the CDR3 with reference TRBV5-1 and TRBJ1-1 gives the whole variable domain KAGVTQTPRYLIKTRGQQVTLSCSPISGHRSVSWYQQTPGQGLQFLFEYFSETQRNKGNFPGRFSGRQFSNSRSEMNVSTLELGDSALYLCASSQPGGTEAFFGQGTRLTVV.

The chain employs TRBV7-2 and TRBJ2-7; 7 bases align to TRBD1. Germline lookup yields CDR1 SGHTA and CDR2 FQGNSA. The ends lost 3 bases at V and 0 bases at J; junction bases unmatched: 8. The length of the CDR3 is 16 residues. CDR3 sequence: CASSLGHRGNSYEQYF. CDR3 nucleotides: TGTGCCAGCAGCTTGGGCCACAGGGGTAACTCCTACGAGCAGTACTTC.

This clonotype was recorded a few times. This chain connects TRBV11-1 to TRBJ2-7; TRBD1 is a possible D gene (5 bases). The germline V and J ends were trimmed by 7 bases and 4 bases, with 11 bases remaining between them. The CDR3 is 12 residues long. Germline CDR1 is SGHAT and CDR2 is FQDESV (reference sequence). The CDR3 reads CASTQDTYEQYF. Written as DNA, the CDR3 is TGTGCCAGCACCCAGGACACGTACGAGCAGTACTTC.

The chain carries TRBV5-4 and TRBJ1-1; the D is unclear. The CDR3 runs 14 residues. The germline V gene has CDR1 SGHNT and CDR2 YYREEE (reference sequence). Trimming stripped 0 bases from V and 0 bases from J, with 6 bases between. In DNA form, the CDR3 reads TGTGCCAGCAGCTTGGAGGTTATGAACACTGAAGCTTTCTTT. This sequence encodes CASSLEVMNTEAFF.

This clonotype came up a few times. The rearrangement joins TRBV14 to TRBJ1-5; D gene uncertain. Per the germline V gene, CDR1 is SGHDN and CDR2 is FVKESK. V lost 3 bases to trimming and J lost 4 bases, with 7 bases between them. This CDR3 has 13 amino acids. CDR3 coding DNA: TGTGCCAGCAGCCAGGGGTTAAATCAGCCCCAGCATTTT. This translates into CASSQGLNQPQHF.

This chain joins TRBV7-8 and TRBJ1-2; D unresolved. CDR3 length: 15 residues. CDR1 and CDR2 from the germline V gene are SGHVS and FQNEAQ. V lost 1 base and J 4 bases, leaving 13 bases between the germline ends. CDR3 coding DNA: TGTGCCAGCAGCTTAGGGGTCGGGGAAAGCTATGGCTACACCTTC. This translates into CASSLGVGESYGYTF. The full variable domain, rest sourced from reference TRBV7-8 and TRBJ1-2, is GAGVSQSPRYKVAKRGQDVALRCDPISGHVSLFWYQQALGQGPEFLTYFQNEAQLDKSGLPSDRFFAERPEGSVSTLKIQRTQQEDSAVYLCASSLGVGESYGYTFGSGTRLTVV.

The chain has TRBV28 and TRBJ2-5, with 9 bases fitting TRBD1. Germline trimming cut 5 bases from V and 9 bases from J; bases unmatched to any gene: 10. Per the germline V gene, CDR1 is MDHEN and CDR2 is SYDVKM. This CDR3 has 14 residues. The CDR3, as DNA: TGTGCCAGCAGTCCGGACAGGGGAGGTCGGTCCCAGTACTTC. Amino acids: CASSPDRGGRSQYF. Variable domain in full (rest from reference TRBV28 and TRBJ2-5): DVKVTQSSRYLVKRTGEKVFLECVQDMDHENMFWYRQDPGLGLRLIYFSYDVKMKEKGDIPEGYSVSREKKERFSLILESASTNQTSMYLCASSPDRGGRSQYFGPGTRLLVL.

The rearrangement uses TRBV10-3 and TRBJ2-7; TRBD2 matches at 7 bases. The J segment lost 5 bases and the V segment lost 10 bases, leaving 14 bases of the junction unmatched. Germline V CDR1 and CDR2: ENHRY, SYGVKD. The CDR3 runs to 14 residues. The CDR3 loop reads CASSGNPLTDEQYF. The CDR3 coding sequence is TGTGCCAGCAGCGGGAACCCCCTAACGGACGAGCAGTACTTC.

This clonotype was counted a few times. This chain links TRBV29-1 with TRBJ2-7; TRBD2 matches 8 bases. Trimming at V came to 0 bases and at J to 5 bases, leaving 9 bases not matched to a gene. Germline lookup yields CDR1 SQVTM and CDR2 ANQGSEA. This CDR3 comprises 15 residues. CDR3 sequence: CSVEEGGGGMNEQYF. In DNA, the CDR3 is TGCAGCGTTGAAGAGGGGGGCGGGGGGATGAACGAGCAGTACTTC.